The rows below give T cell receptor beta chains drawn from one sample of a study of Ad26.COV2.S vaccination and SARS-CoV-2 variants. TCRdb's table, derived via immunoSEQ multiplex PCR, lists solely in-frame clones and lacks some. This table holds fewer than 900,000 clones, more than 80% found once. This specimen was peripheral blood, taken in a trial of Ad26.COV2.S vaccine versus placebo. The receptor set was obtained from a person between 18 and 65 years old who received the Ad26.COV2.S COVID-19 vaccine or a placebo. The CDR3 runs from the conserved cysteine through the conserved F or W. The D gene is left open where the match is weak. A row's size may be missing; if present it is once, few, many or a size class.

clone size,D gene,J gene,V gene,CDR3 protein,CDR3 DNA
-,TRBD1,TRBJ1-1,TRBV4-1,CASTDRVGNTEAFF,TGCGCCAGCACAGACAGGGTCGGGAACACTGAAGCTTTCTTT
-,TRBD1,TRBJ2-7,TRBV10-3,CAIRSGDREAHEQYF,TGTGCCATCAGATCCGGGGACAGGGAGGCCCACGAGCAGTACTTC
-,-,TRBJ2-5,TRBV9,CASSVGVAPETQYF,TGTGCCAGCAGCGTAGGGGTGGCTCCGGAGACCCAGTACTTC
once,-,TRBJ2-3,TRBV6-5,CASSYGQGFDTDTQYF,TGTGCCAGCAGTTACGGTCAGGGGTTTGACACAGATACGCAGTATTTT
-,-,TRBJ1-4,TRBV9,CASSVEGWGRELFF,TGTGCCAGCAGCGTAGAAGGGTGGGGCAGGGAACTGTTTTTT
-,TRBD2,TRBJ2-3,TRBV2,CASNRLAAGTDTQYF,TGTGCCAGCAACCGACTAGCGGCGGGGACAGATACGCAGTATTTT
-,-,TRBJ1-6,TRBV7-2,CASSRAQGIESPLHF,TGTGCCAGCAGCCGCGCTCAGGGAATCGAATCACCCCTCCACTTT
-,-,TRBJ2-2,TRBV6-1,CASSSPNRGTGELFF,TGTGCCAGCAGTTCCCCCAATCGGGGCACCGGGGAGCTGTTTTTT
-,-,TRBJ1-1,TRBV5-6,CASSAGTEILNTEAFF,TGTGCCAGCAGCGCTGGGACGGAAATTCTAAACACTGAAGCTTTCTTT
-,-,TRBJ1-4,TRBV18,CASSSFDPAVDEKLFF,TGTGCCAGCTCCTCTTTCGACCCAGCGGTTGATGAAAAACTGTTTTTT
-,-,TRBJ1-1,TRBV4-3,CASSQGTFYTEAFF,TGCGCCAGCAGCCAAGGGACCTTTTACACTGAAGCTTTCTTT
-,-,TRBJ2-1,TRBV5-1,CASSLVLSQGGYYNEQFF,TGCGCCAGCAGCTTGGTACTGTCGCAGGGAGGATACTACAATGAGCAGTTCTTC
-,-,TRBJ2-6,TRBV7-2,CASSLGGLTGANVLTF,TGTGCCAGCAGCTTAGGGGGTCTGACTGGGGCCAACGTCCTGACTTTC
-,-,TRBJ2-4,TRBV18,CASSPGLAKNIQYF,TGTGCCAGCTCCCCCGGACTAGCCAAAAACATTCAGTACTTC
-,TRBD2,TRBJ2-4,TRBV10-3,CAISGREGGKNIQYF,TGTGCCATCAGTGGCCGGGAGGGTGGCAAAAACATTCAGTACTTC
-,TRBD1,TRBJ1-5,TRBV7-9,CASSQTGLGNQPQHF,TGTGCCAGCAGCCAGACAGGGTTGGGAAATCAGCCCCAGCATTTT
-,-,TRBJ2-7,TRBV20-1,CSANRVAEQYF,TGCAGTGCCAACCGAGTGGCCGAGCAGTACTTC
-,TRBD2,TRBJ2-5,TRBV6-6,CASSPGGQETQYF,TGTGCCAGCAGCCCGGGGGGGCAAGAGACCCAGTACTTC
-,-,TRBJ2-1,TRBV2,CASSELAAYNEQFF,TGTGCCAGCAGTGAATTAGCGGCCTACAATGAGCAGTTCTTC
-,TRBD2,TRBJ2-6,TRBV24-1,CATSEGRALSGANVLTF,TGTGCCACCAGTGAGGGGAGGGCCCTCTCTGGGGCCAACGTCCTGACTTTC